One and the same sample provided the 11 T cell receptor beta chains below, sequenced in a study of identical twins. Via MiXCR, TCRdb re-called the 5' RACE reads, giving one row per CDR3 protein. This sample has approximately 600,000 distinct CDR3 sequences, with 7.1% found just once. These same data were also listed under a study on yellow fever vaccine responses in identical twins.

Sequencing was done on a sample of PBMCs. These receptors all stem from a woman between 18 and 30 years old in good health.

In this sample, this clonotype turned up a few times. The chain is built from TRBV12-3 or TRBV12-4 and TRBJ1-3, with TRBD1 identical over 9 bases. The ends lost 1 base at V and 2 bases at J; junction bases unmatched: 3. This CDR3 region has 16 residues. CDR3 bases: TGTGCCAGCAGTTTAGGCCGGACAGGGGCTGGAAACACCATATATTTT. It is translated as CASSLGRTGAGNTIYF.

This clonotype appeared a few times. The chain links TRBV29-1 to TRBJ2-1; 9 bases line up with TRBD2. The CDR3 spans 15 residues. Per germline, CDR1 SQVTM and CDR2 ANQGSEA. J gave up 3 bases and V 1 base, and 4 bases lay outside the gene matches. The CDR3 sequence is CSVEGGGAGYNEQFF. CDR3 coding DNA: TGCAGCGTTGAAGGCGGGGGGGCCGGCTACAATGAGCAGTTCTTC.

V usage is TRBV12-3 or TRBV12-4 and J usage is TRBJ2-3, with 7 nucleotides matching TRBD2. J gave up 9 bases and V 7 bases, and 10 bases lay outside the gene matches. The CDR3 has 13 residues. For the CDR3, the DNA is TGTGCCAGCACCTCAGGCCCCGGGGGGACGCAGTATTTT. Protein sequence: CASTSGPGGTQYF.

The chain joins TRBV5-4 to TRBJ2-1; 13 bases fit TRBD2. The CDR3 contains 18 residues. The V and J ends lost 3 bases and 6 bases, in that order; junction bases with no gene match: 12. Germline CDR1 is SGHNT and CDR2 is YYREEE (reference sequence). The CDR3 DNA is TGTGCCAGCAGCTGGGACAGCCCGACTAGCGGGGGGATCAATGAGCAGTTCTTC. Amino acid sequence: CASSWDSPTSGGINEQFF.

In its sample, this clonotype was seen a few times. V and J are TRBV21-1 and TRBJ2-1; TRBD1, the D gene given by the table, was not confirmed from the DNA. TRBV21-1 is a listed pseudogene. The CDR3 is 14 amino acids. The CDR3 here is CASSYWAPYNEQFF. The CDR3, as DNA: TGTGCCAGCAGCTACTGGGCGCCCTACAATGAGCAGTTCTTC.

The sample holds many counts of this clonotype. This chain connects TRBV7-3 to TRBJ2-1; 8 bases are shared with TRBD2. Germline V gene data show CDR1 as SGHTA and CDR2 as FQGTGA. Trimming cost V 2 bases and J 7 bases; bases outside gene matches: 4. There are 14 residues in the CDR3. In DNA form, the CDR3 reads TGTGCCAGCAGCTTATCCAGCGGGAGTAATGAGCAGTTCTTC. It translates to CASSLSSGSNEQFF.

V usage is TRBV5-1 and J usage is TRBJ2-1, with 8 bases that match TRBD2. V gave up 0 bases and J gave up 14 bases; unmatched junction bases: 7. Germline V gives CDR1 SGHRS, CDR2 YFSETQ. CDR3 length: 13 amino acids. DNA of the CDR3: TGCGCCAGCAGCTTGGGGACGGCGGGAGGAGAGTTCTTC. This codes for CASSLGTAGGEFF.

The CDR3 bases are TGTGCCAGCAGCCCTCCGTTGGGGCCCAATGAGCAGTTCTTC. Residues: CASSPPLGPNEQFF. The chain carries TRBV7-9 and TRBJ2-1; perhaps TRBD1 as D (5 bases). Trimming took off 5 bases at V and 6 bases at J, with 14 bases between the two ends. Germline V CDR1 and CDR2: SEHNR, FQNEAQ (reference sequence). This CDR3 comprises 14 residues.

The CDR3 DNA follows: TGTGCCAGCAGTGTGCAGGGCCTTCAAAACATTCAGTACTTC. Its protein is CASSVQGLQNIQYF. The V call is TRBV12-3 or TRBV12-4, the J call TRBJ2-4, with a weak D call TRBD1 (5 bases). The CDR3 spans 14 residues. V was clipped by 5 bases and J by 5 bases, with 13 bases between them.

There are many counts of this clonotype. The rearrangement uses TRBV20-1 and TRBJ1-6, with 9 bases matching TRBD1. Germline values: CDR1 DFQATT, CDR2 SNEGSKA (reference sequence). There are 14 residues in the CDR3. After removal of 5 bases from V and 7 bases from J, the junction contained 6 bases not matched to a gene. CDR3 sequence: CSARTDRGNSPLHF. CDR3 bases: TGCAGTGCTCGAACCGACAGGGGGAATTCACCCCTCCACTTT.

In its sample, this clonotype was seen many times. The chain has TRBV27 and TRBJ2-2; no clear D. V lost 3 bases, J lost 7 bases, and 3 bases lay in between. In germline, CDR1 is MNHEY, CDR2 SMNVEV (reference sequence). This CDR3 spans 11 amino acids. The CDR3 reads CASSFYGELFF. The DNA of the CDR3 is TGTGCCAGCAGTTTTTACGGGGAGCTGTTTTTT.